Listed below are T cell receptor beta chains from one sample, sequenced in a study of cytomegalovirus exposure and HLA in healthy donors. Here immunoSEQ multiplex PCR was the method, and the copy in TCRdb shows in-frame clones only, minus some. The data show 120,000 to 150,000 clones, 64% seen once. Material for sequencing was PBMCs. The receptor set was obtained from a woman in her thirties in good health and CMV-seropositive. CDR3s include the opening cysteine and the closing phenylalanine or tryptophan. The D gene is left open where the match is weak. Clone size appears in some rows only: once, few, many, or a class for an expanded clone.

D gene	V gene	J gene	clone size	CDR3 length	CDR3 protein	CDR3 DNA
-	TRBV2	TRBJ2-5	-	14	CASSEALLGETQYF	TGTGCCAGCAGTGAAGCGCTTCTCGGGGAGACCCAGTACTTC
TRBD1	TRBV4-1	TRBJ1-2	-	14	CASSLTVGGYGYTF	TGCGCCAGCAGCCTCACGGTAGGGGGCTACGGCTACACCTTC
-	TRBV6-6	TRBJ2-2	-	14	CASSRDTRTGELFF	TGTGCCAGCAGTCGGGACACCCGGACCGGGGAGCTGTTTTTT
-	TRBV6-5	TRBJ2-7	once	11	CAVTTGYEQYF	TGTGCCGTTACCACGGGCTACGAGCAGTACTTC
-	TRBV4-1	TRBJ2-2	once	15	CASSHSRGGTGELFF	TGCGCCAGCAGCCATTCCAGGGGCGGCACCGGGGAGCTGTTTTTT
-	TRBV13	TRBJ1-2	-	15	CASSLGPGVDYGYTF	TGTGCCAGCAGCTTAGGCCCAGGGGTCGACTATGGCTACACCTTC
-	TRBV5-1	TRBJ1-4	few	16	CASSPNVLGGGEKLFF	TGCGCCAGCAGCCCGAATGTATTGGGTGGAGGTGAAAAACTGTTTTTT
TRBD2	TRBV10-3	TRBJ2-7	once	15	CAISEGGSSSYEQYF	TGTGCCATCAGTGAGGGCGGGAGTTCCTCCTACGAGCAGTACTTC
-	TRBV15	TRBJ1-5	-	13	CATSTEGVQPQHF	TGTGCCACCAGCACCGAGGGGGTTCAGCCCCAGCATTTT
TRBD1	TRBV18	TRBJ2-2	-	15	CASSRDRGQTGELFF	TGTGCCAGCTCACGCGACAGGGGGCAGACCGGGGAGCTGTTTTTT
TRBD1	TRBV9	TRBJ1-2	few	11	CASDRESGYTF	TGTGCCAGCGACAGGGAGAGTGGCTACACCTTC
-	TRBV5-5	TRBJ1-3	-	16	CASSLESFPAGNTIYF	TGTGCCAGCAGCTTAGAGTCATTCCCTGCTGGAAACACCATATATTTT
-	TRBV27	TRBJ1-6	few	14	CASMKSSYNSPLHF	TGTGCCAGCATGAAGAGCTCCTATAATTCACCCCTCCACTTT
TRBD2	TRBV5-4	TRBJ2-1	-	16	CASSPGLAGAYNEQFF	TGTGCCAGCAGCCCCGGACTAGCGGGAGCTTACAATGAGCAGTTCTTC
TRBD2	TRBV25-1	TRBJ2-3	few	17	CASSARGTSGSTDTQYF	TGTGCCAGCAGTGCTCGCGGTACTAGCGGGAGCACAGATACGCAGTATTTT
TRBD1	TRBV6-1	TRBJ1-2	-	13	CASRRQGAYGYTF	TGTGCCAGCAGGAGGCAGGGGGCCTATGGCTACACCTTC
TRBD2	TRBV15	TRBJ2-7	-	16	CATSRDLGTSGLGQYF	TGTGCCACCAGCAGAGATTTAGGGACTAGCGGGCTCGGGCAGTACTTC
TRBD1	TRBV14	TRBJ1-1	-	15	CASSQDRYRGTEAFF	TGTGCCAGCAGCCAAGATAGATACAGGGGAACTGAAGCTTTCTTT
-	TRBV10-3	TRBJ2-7	few	14	CAIGASSNSYEQYF	TGTGCCATCGGGGCCAGCTCGAACTCCTACGAGCAGTACTTC
-	TRBV5-4	TRBJ2-5	few	14	CASSHRSGEETQYF	TGTGCCAGCAGCCACCGTTCAGGGGAAGAGACCCAGTACTTC
TRBD1	TRBV7-2	TRBJ1-2	-	15	CASSLRAGTVYGYTF	TGTGCCAGCAGCTTAAGGGCGGGGACAGTATATGGCTACACCTTC
TRBD1	TRBV19	TRBJ2-7	once	12	CASSRTGGEQYF	TGTGCCAGTAGTCGTACAGGGGGCGAGCAGTACTTC
-	TRBV5-6	TRBJ2-7	-	14	CASSPFLTSYEQYF	TGTGCCAGCAGCCCATTCCTGACTAGTTACGAGCAGTACTTC
-	TRBV14	TRBJ1-2	few	15	CASSQELGARGGYTF	TGTGCCAGCAGCCAAGAATTGGGCGCTCGGGGTGGCTACACCTTC
TRBD2	TRBV25-1	TRBJ2-1	-	13	CASSESGGSEQFF	TGTGCCAGCAGTGAATCGGGGGGTAGTGAGCAGTTCTTC
-	TRBV5-1	TRBJ1-1	-	15	CASLPEDAVNTEAFF	TGCGCCAGCCTGCCTGAGGATGCAGTTAACACTGAAGCTTTCTTT
-	TRBV2	TRBJ2-2	few	14	CASSATSNTGELFF	TGTGCCAGCAGTGCCACATCGAACACCGGGGAGCTGTTTTTT
-	TRBV7-2	TRBJ2-1	-	14	CASSPPRAYNEQFF	TGTGCCAGCAGCCCCCCCAGGGCCTACAATGAGCAGTTCTTC
TRBD1	TRBV15	TRBJ2-6	-	16	CATSRRTGAGANVLTF	TGTGCCACCAGCAGGAGGACAGGGGCCGGGGCCAACGTCCTGACTTTC
TRBD1	TRBV11-1	TRBJ2-7	-	15	CASSSRDRGIYEQYF	TGTGCCAGCAGCTCACGGGACAGGGGTATATACGAGCAGTACTTC
TRBD1	TRBV29-1	TRBJ2-1	-	14	CSHGVRGLPHEQFF	TGCAGCCATGGGGTTAGGGGGCTCCCCCATGAGCAGTTCTTC
TRBD2	TRBV29-1	TRBJ2-3	few	16	CSVDGLTSGRSDTQYF	TGCAGCGTTGACGGTTTGACTAGCGGGAGATCAGATACGCAGTATTTT
-	TRBV2	TRBJ2-2	-	15	CASSERRGRFGELFF	TGTGCCAGCAGTGAGAGGCGGGGTCGGTTCGGGGAGCTGTTTTTT
TRBD1	TRBV7-9	TRBJ2-5	-	13	CASREGQGKTQYF	TGTGCCAGCAGGGAGGGACAGGGGAAGACCCAGTACTTC
-	TRBV5-1	TRBJ1-1	-	13	CASSLTSTAEAFF	TGCGCCAGCAGCTTAACCAGTACAGCCGAAGCTTTCTTT
-	TRBV27	TRBJ2-7	few	14	CASSLSSASYEQYF	TGTGCCAGCAGTTTATCAAGCGCTTCCTACGAGCAGTACTTC
-	TRBV6-1	TRBJ1-4	few	13	CASSEQINEKLFF	TGTGCCAGCAGTGAACAGATTAATGAAAAACTGTTTTTT
-	TRBV29-1	TRBJ2-7	-	14	CSFKTERDRYEQYF	TGCAGCTTTAAGACAGAAAGGGATCGCTACGAGCAGTACTTC
-	TRBV29-1	TRBJ1-1	-	11	CSVTRNTEAFF	TGCAGCGTCACACGGAACACTGAAGCTTTCTTT
TRBD2	TRBV4-1	TRBJ2-2	once	17	CASSQGTSGGNTGELFF	TGCGCCAGCAGCCAGGGGACTAGCGGGGGGAACACCGGGGAGCTGTTTTTT
TRBD1	TRBV28	TRBJ1-1	-	18	CASSLEPDREIVNTEAFF	TGTGCCAGCAGTTTAGAGCCCGACAGGGAAATCGTGAACACTGAAGCTTTCTTT
-	TRBV2	TRBJ1-1	-	11	CACQMNTEAFF	TGTGCCTGTCAAATGAACACTGAAGCTTTCTTT
-	TRBV5-6	TRBJ1-1	-	14	CASSLDRANTEAFF	TGTGCCAGCAGCTTGGACAGAGCGAACACTGAAGCTTTCTTT
-	TRBV7-2	TRBJ1-5	-	14	CASSPRPGNQPQHF	TGTGCCAGCAGCCCGCGGCCCGGCAATCAGCCCCAGCATTTT
-	TRBV6-1	TRBJ2-6	once	17	CASSATGLSSGANVLTF	TGTGCCAGCAGTGCCACAGGGCTCAGCTCTGGGGCCAACGTCCTGACTTTC
TRBD1	TRBV5-4	TRBJ1-1	few	16	CASSPRSRTGGTEAFF	TGTGCCAGCAGCCCCCGTTCAAGGACAGGGGGAACTGAAGCTTTCTTT